Each of the 18 T cell receptor beta chains below was sequenced from the same sample in a study of T cell repertoires in cytomegalovirus infection. Using its own MiXCR run on the reads, TCRdb lists one record per CDR3 protein. The sample holds a few hundred thousand distinct CDR3 sequences; 15% to 20% are singletons and the top ten take roughly 8.7%. Sequenced material: PBMCs. The source is a human donor in good health (CMV status not recorded). Some clones in this sample may be carry-over from other donors' samples.

This clonotype was counted a few times. This sequence joins TRBV12-3 or TRBV12-4 and TRBJ1-2; D possibly corresponds to TRBD1 (5 bases). This CDR3 comprises 13 residues. V was clipped by 6 bases and J by 7 bases, with 15 bases between them. The CDR3 DNA reads as TGTGCCAGCAGGGCCCGGGGGGTTGGTGGCTACACCTTC. Encoded protein: CASRARGVGGYTF.

In this sample, this clonotype turned up a few times. The chain's CDR3 is CASSRDTGTTSYEQYF. The DNA for the CDR3 is TGTGCCAGCAGCCGAGATACTGGGACAACGTCCTACGAGCAGTACTTC. V usage is TRBV11-2 and J usage is TRBJ2-7; weak D call: TRBD1 (6 bases). CDR1 is SGHAT, CDR2 FQNNGV, per germline. This CDR3 contains 16 residues. Trimming took 5 bases from V and 1 from J, leaving 18 bases between them. Full variable domain (outside the CDR3, taken from reference TRBV11-2 and TRBJ2-7): EAGVAQSPRYKIIEKRQSVAFWCNPISGHATLYWYQQILGQGPKLLIQFQNNGVVDDSQLPKDRFSAERLKGVDSTLKIQPAKLEDSAVYLCASSRDTGTTSYEQYFGPGTRLTVT.

This clonotype showed up just once. The chain recombines TRBV6-5 with TRBJ2-2; maybe TRBD1 (6 bases). Trimming took 7 bases from V and 1 from J, leaving 7 bases between them. Germline CDR1 and CDR2: MNHEY and SVGAGI. The CDR3 runs to 13 residues. The CDR3, as DNA: TGTGCCAGCAAGGGACAGAACACCGGGGAGCTGTTTTTT. This sequence encodes CASKGQNTGELFF.

This clonotype was seen many times. V usage is TRBV7-2 and J usage is TRBJ1-2; D is ambiguous. Germline-derived CDR1 and CDR2 are SGHTA and FQGNSA. The V gene lost 0 bases and the J gene lost 4 bases, with 12 bases spanning the gap. The CDR3 covers 15 residues. The CDR3 coding sequence is TGTGCCAGCAGCTTAGCCCTCATAAGAGGCTATGGCTACACCTTC. It specifies CASSLALIRGYGYTF.

This chain links TRBV5-1 with TRBJ2-3; 10 bases line up with TRBD2. J lost 4 bases, V lost 4 bases, and 6 bases had no gene match. This CDR3 region has 15 residues. Germline V lookup: CDR1 SGHRS, CDR2 YFSETQ. The CDR3 sequence is CASSGSGRRSDTQYF. The CDR3 DNA is TGCGCCAGCAGCGGTAGCGGGAGGCGGTCAGATACGCAGTATTTT.

This clonotype was counted only a few times. This sequence joins TRBV11-2 and TRBJ1-3; TRBD1 matches 8 bases. The CDR3 contains 13 residues. V dropped 5 bases and J dropped 8; count of bases not matched to a gene: 5. Germline CDR1 is SGHAT and CDR2 is FQNNGV. The chain's CDR3 is CASSQDRVHTIYF. CDR3 in DNA: TGTGCCAGCAGCCAGGACAGGGTTCACACCATATATTTT.

The chain has TRBV6-1 and TRBJ2-7, with D perhaps TRBD1 (5 bases). This CDR3 is 14 amino acids long. The germline CDR1 and CDR2 sequences are MNHNS and SASEGT. Trimming removed 0 bases from V and 3 bases from J, with 9 bases in between. CDR3 nucleotides: TGTGCCAGCAGTGAAGCGTGGGGCCGCTACGAGCAGTACTTC. Its protein is CASSEAWGRYEQYF.

V is TRBV10-3 and J is TRBJ2-1; 8 bases are a match to TRBD2. J lost 8 bases, V lost 10 bases, and 7 bases had no gene match. This CDR3 spans 12 amino acids. Germline V lookup: CDR1 ENHRY, CDR2 SYGVKD. CDR3 sequence (DNA): TGTGCCACGGGAGGGACCGGGGATGAGCAGTTCTTC. Protein sequence: CATGGTGDEQFF.

This clonotype was recorded at least ten times. V is TRBV9 and J is TRBJ2-7, with TRBD1 identical over 10 bases. The germline V gene has CDR1 SGDLS and CDR2 YYNGEE. The CDR3 loop spans 15 amino acids. The V segment lost 3 bases and the J segment 1 base; nucleotides outside the gene matches: 4. The CDR3 DNA sequence: TGTGCCAGCAGCGAGGGACAGGGGTGGTCCTACGAGCAGTACTTC. It yields the protein CASSEGQGWSYEQYF.

At least ten counts were recorded for this clonotype. The chain employs TRBV28 and TRBJ1-5, with D possibly matching TRBD1 (6 bases). The CDR3 covers 11 residues. Per germline, CDR1 MDHEN and CDR2 SYDVKM. V shed 9 bases and J shed 6 bases, with 9 bases lying between them. Here the CDR3 reads CASAGVQPQHF. The CDR3 DNA is TGTGCCAGTGCAGGGGTTCAGCCCCAGCATTTT.

This rearrangement joins TRBV5-6 to TRBJ1-3; D not resolved. Looked up from germline, CDR1 is SGHDT and CDR2 is YYEEEE. V was trimmed by 5 bases and J by 4 bases, leaving 13 bases between them. This CDR3 spans 14 amino acids. CDR3 sequence (DNA): TGTGCCAGCAGTCCGACCCGAACCGGAAACACCATATATTTT. Its protein product is CASSPTRTGNTIYF.

This chain connects TRBV6-1 to TRBJ2-4; D may be TRBD2 (5 bases). The CDR3 is 14 amino acids. Germline assignment: CDR1 MNHNS and CDR2 SASEGT. Trimming stripped 4 bases from V and 7 bases from J, with 14 bases between. CDR3 in DNA: TGTGCCAGCAGTGCTTCGAGCGGAAGCAACATTCAGTACTTC. Protein product: CASSASSGSNIQYF.

The chain combines TRBV7-9 with TRBJ2-6, with D perhaps matching TRBD1 (6 bases). Trimming cost V 5 bases and J 1 base, with 15 bases left between them. Germline V gives CDR1 SEHNR, CDR2 FQNEAQ (reference sequence). The CDR3 loop spans 17 amino acids. CDR3 in amino acids: CASSAPGHTSGANVLTF. DNA of the CDR3: TGTGCCAGCAGCGCCCCGGGACACACTTCTGGGGCCAACGTCCTGACTTTC.

This clonotype was recorded many times. The rearrangement uses TRBV7-2 and TRBJ1-5; D gene unclear. The CDR3 covers 13 residues. The germline V gene encodes CDR1 SGHTA and CDR2 FQGNSA. With 5 bases removed from V and 7 bases from J, the gap between germline ends came to 12 bases. CDR3 protein: CASSLTTVQPQHF. The CDR3 region has the DNA TGTGCCAGCAGCCTAACAACAGTCCAGCCCCAGCATTTT. The complete variable domain, with remaining parts taken from reference TRBV7-2 and TRBJ1-5, reads GAGVSQSPSNKVTEKGKDVELRCDPISGHTALYWYRQSLGQGLEFLIYFQGNSAPDKSGLPSDRFSAERTGGSVSTLTIQRTQQEDSAVYLCASSLTTVQPQHFGDGTRLSIL.

This clonotype has more than one count but fewer than ten. The CDR3 nucleotides are TGTGCCACCAGTGATTCCGGACTAGCGGGGGGAACCGGGACCCAGTACTTC. Residues: CATSDSGLAGGTGTQYF. The chain recombines TRBV24-1 with TRBJ2-5; 14 nucleotides align to TRBD2. From germline, CDR1 is KGHDR and CDR2 SFDVKD. V gave up 2 bases and J gave up 7 bases; unmatched junction bases: 8. The CDR3 is 17 residues long.

This clonotype was detected ten times or more. The rearrangement links TRBV7-9 to TRBJ2-1; D tentatively fits TRBD1 or TRBD2 (6 bases each). The CDR3 loop spans 12 amino acids. Trimming pared 4 bases from V and 11 bases from J, leaving 12 bases between. The V gene's germline CDR1 is SEHNR and CDR2 FQNEAQ (reference sequence). DNA for the CDR3: TGTGCCAGCAGCTACAGGGAGGTTAAGCAGTTCTTC. As protein: CASSYREVKQFF.

This chain connects TRBV6-8 to TRBJ2-7; D gene ambiguous. Looked up from germline, CDR1 is MNHGY and CDR2 is SAAAGT. This CDR3 has 16 amino acids. V dropped 5 bases and J dropped 2 bases, with 19 bases sitting between them. The DNA for the CDR3 is TGTGCCAGCAGTATCCGTAGGCTGGCGCCCACCTACGAGCAGTACTTC. It specifies CASSIRRLAPTYEQYF.

This clonotype was observed a handful of times. The CDR3 DNA sequence: TGCAGCGTCGACAGGAGGAACACTGAAGCTTTCTTT. Encoded protein: CSVDRRNTEAFF. This chain joins TRBV29-1 and TRBJ1-1; D might be TRBD1 (6 bases). Germline CDR1 is SQVTM and CDR2 is ANQGSEA. The CDR3 loop spans 12 amino acids. Trimming took 6 bases from V and 1 from J, leaving 9 bases between them.